This paragraph covers one TCR beta chain sequence. Its cognate antigen is unknown. This sample is drawn from a study of CD8 T cells in ankylosing spondylitis. Study-level findings and limits: In ankylosing spondylitis blood, a motif of seven to nine highly homologous TCR beta variants appeared characteristic.

There are 15 residues in the CDR3. V shed 4 bases, J shed 4 bases, and the junction held 7 bases outside the gene matches. The germline gives CDR1 MDHEN, CDR2 SYDVKM. TCRdb reanalysed the 5' RACE reads using MiXCR and keeps one entry per CDR3 protein. The sample carries some 800,000 distinct CDR3 sequences, about 11% recorded once. The sequence came from a male donor with ankylosing spondylitis. The V gene is TRBV28, the J gene TRBJ2-1; 7 nucleotides line up with TRBD2. The specimen sequenced was blood, either unsorted or a sorted T cell fraction (not recorded which). This CDR3 is CASSSLTGGYNEQFF. Written as DNA, the CDR3 is TGTGCCAGCAGTTCCCTAACCGGGGGGTACAATGAGCAGTTCTTC.